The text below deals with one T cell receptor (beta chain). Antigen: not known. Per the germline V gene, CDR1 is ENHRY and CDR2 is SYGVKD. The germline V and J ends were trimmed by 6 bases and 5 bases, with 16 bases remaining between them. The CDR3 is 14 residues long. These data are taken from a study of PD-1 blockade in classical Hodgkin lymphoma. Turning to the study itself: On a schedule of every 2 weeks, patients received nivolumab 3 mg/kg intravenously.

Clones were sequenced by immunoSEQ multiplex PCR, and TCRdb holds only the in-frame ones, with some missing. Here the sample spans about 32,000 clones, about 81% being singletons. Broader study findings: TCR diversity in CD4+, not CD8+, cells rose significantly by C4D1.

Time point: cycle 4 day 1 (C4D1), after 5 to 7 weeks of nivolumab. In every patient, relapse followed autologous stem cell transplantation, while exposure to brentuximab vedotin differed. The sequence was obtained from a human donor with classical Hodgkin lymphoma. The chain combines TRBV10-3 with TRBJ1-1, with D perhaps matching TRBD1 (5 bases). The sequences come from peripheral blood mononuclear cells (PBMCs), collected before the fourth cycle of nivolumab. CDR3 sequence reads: CAIRGDGGGTEAFF. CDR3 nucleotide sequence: TGTGCCATCAGGGGCGATGGGGGAGGGACTGAAGCTTTCTTT.